The clone carrying this TCR beta chain was counted only a few times. Repertoires were generated with immunoSEQ multiplex PCR, while TCRdb's copy carries only in-frame clones and drops some. The data show a few hundred thousand clones, 75% to 90% seen once. The data are from a study of Ad26.COV2.S vaccination and SARS-CoV-2 variants. Treatment defined: 15 to 20 received Ad26.COV2.S at low or high dose, single or two shots; several received placebo; per-sample allocation not given. On day 63 after the first injection, vaccine and placebo recipients gave samples. An 18-55-year-old adult in Boston served as donor. The vaccine antigen was prefusion-stabilized Wuhan SARS-CoV-2 spike. Germline CDR1 PRHDT, CDR2 FYEKMQ (reference sequence). This CDR3 comprises 15 residues. V lost 5 bases to trimming and J lost 5 bases, with 19 bases between them.

The receptor comes from a person aged 18-65 years who received the Ad26.COV2.S COVID-19 vaccine or a placebo. The source was peripheral blood, collected in a trial of Ad26.COV2.S vaccine versus placebo. The rearrangement uses TRBV13 and TRBJ2-7; D is perhaps TRBD2 (6 bases). The CDR3 reads CASSQARDSLDEQYF. The CDR3 DNA reads as TGTGCCAGCAGCCAGGCCAGGGACTCTCTGGACGAGCAGTACTTC.